The 18 T cell receptor beta chains given below trace back to one sample, sequenced in a study of shared clonotypes between healthy human individuals. Sequenced by immunoSEQ multiplex PCR; TCRdb stores in-frame clones only, minus some. The table has approximately 2,300,000 clones, 92% seen once; the top ten hold around 0.35%. The specimen sequenced was naive CD4+ T cells from PBMCs. Subset given: CD45RA+ positively selected. The source is a man aged 18 to 30 in good health. Some clones in this sample may be carry-over from other donors' samples.

This clone was found once. This chain connects TRBV5-1 to TRBJ1-1; D gene ambiguous. This CDR3 region has 14 residues. The V end was cut by 0 bases, the J end by 2 bases, with 8 bases between. The germline gives CDR1 SGHRS, CDR2 YFSETQ. DNA of the CDR3: TGCGCCAGCAGCTTGGTGGTAGACAACACTGAAGCTTTCTTT. This gives the protein CASSLVVDNTEAFF.

The V call is TRBV9, the J call TRBJ2-3, with unresolved D. Per the germline V gene, CDR1 is SGDLS and CDR2 is YYNGEE. The V end was cut by 1 base, the J end by 2 bases, with 11 bases between. The CDR3 is 15 residues long. The CDR3 coding sequence is TGTGCCAGCAGCGTATTGCCGGGTCTCACAGATACGCAGTATTTT. Protein product: CASSVLPGLTDTQYF.

This clone occurred once. The V and J genes are TRBV25-1 and TRBJ2-2; the D gene is possibly TRBD2 (6 bases). V lost 5 bases, J lost 4 bases, and 14 bases lay in between. Germline V gives CDR1 MGHDK, CDR2 SYGVNS. The CDR3 runs to 15 residues. This chain's CDR3 is CASSPAGFGTGELFF. The CDR3 DNA follows: TGTGCCAGCAGTCCCGCGGGGTTTGGCACCGGGGAGCTGTTTTTT.

This chain uses TRBV5-6 with TRBJ2-5; tentatively, D is TRBD2 (6 bases). The J call may be wrong; the DNA end is better matched by TRBJ2-7. This CDR3 spans 12 amino acids. Germline V lookup: CDR1 SGHDT, CDR2 YYEEEE. CDR3 nucleotide sequence: TGTGCCAGCAGCAGACTAGATCGCGAGCAGTACTTC. Its translation: CASSRLDREQYF.

The rearrangement joins TRBV9 to TRBJ2-3, with 12 bases that match TRBD2. The CDR3 totals 15 residues. Germline V gene lookup returns CDR1 SGDLS and CDR2 YYNGEE. With V trimmed by 4 bases and J by 6 bases, 6 bases remained unmatched. The CDR3 region has the DNA TGTGCCAGCAGCACTCGGACTAGCGGGGCGGATACGCAGTATTTT. Its protein product is CASSTRTSGADTQYF.

V and J are TRBV5-4 and TRBJ1-2; a possible D gene is TRBD1 (5 bases). With 0 bases removed from V and 4 bases from J, the gap between germline ends came to 7 bases. The germline CDR1 and CDR2 sequences are SGHNT and YYREEE (reference sequence). The CDR3 length is 13 residues. CDR3 loop: CASSLDRSYGYTF. In DNA form, the CDR3 reads TGTGCCAGCAGCTTGGACAGGAGCTATGGCTACACCTTC.

The gene calls are TRBV6-5 and TRBJ2-7, with D hard to call. Trimming took off 7 bases at V and 9 bases at J, with 13 bases between the two ends. This CDR3 is built from 11 residues. The V gene's germline CDR1 is MNHEY and CDR2 SVGAGI. In DNA form, the CDR3 reads TGTGCCAGCACCGACGGCCTCGTGCAGTACTTC. Protein sequence: CASTDGLVQYF.

The chain has TRBV28 and TRBJ1-1, with D possibly being TRBD1 (6 bases). The CDR3 has 14 amino acids. V lost 7 bases to trimming and J lost 8 bases, with 20 bases between them. Germline CDR1 and CDR2: MDHEN and SYDVKM. CDR3 loop: CASTQGLPPREAFF. Written as DNA, the CDR3 is TGTGCCAGCACCCAGGGGCTACCCCCCAGGGAAGCTTTCTTT.

This chain links TRBV19 with TRBJ1-5, with D tentatively TRBD1 (6 bases). V gave up 3 bases and J gave up 7 bases, with 16 bases separating them. The CDR3 contains 15 residues. From germline, CDR1 is LNHDA and CDR2 SQIVND (reference sequence). The CDR3 here is CASSIIRGGGQPQHF. DNA of the CDR3: TGTGCCAGTAGTATCATTCGGGGGGGCGGGCAGCCCCAGCATTTT. The entire variable domain, with the rest obtained from reference TRBV19 and TRBJ1-5, is as follows: DGGITQSPKYLFRKEGQNVTLSCEQNLNHDAMYWYRQDPGQGLRLIYYSQIVNDFQKGDIAEGYSVSREKKESFPLTVTSAQKNPTAFYLCASSIIRGGGQPQHFGDGTRLSIL.

This chain links TRBV18 with TRBJ1-5, with a tentative D call TRBD1 (5 bases). The V end lost 2 bases, the J end lost 5 bases, and 7 bases lay between the germline ends. Germline assignment: CDR1 KGHSH and CDR2 LQKENI. This CDR3 is 13 amino acids long. This chain's CDR3 is CASSPDSYQPQHF. The CDR3 DNA follows: TGTGCCAGCTCACCAGACAGTTATCAGCCCCAGCATTTT.

The chain is built from TRBV9 and TRBJ2-1; no clear D gene. Trimming pared 3 bases from V and 4 bases from J, leaving 8 bases between. The length of the CDR3 is 13 residues. Germline loops: CDR1 SGDLS, CDR2 YYNGEE. CDR3 DNA sequence: TGTGCCAGCAGCGCCCACCTATACAATGAGCAGTTCTTC. It yields the protein CASSAHLYNEQFF.

The CDR3 bases are TGTGCCAGCTGGACAGGGTTCGGCGGGGAGCTGTTTTTT. It codes for CASWTGFGGELFF. The rearrangement joins TRBV2 to TRBJ2-2; 8 bases match TRBD1. The CDR3 has 13 amino acids. Germline V CDR1 and CDR2: SNHLY, FYNNEI. V lost 8 bases to trimming and J lost 7 bases; unmatched junction nucleotides: 6.

The genes are TRBV5-1 and TRBJ2-7, with 8 bases fitting TRBD1. The CDR3 has 16 amino acids. V lost 3 bases, J lost 4 bases, and 12 bases stayed unmatched. Germline CDR1 SGHRS, CDR2 YFSETQ. CDR3 DNA sequence: TGCGCCAGCAGCTCCCAAGGACAGGGATCGGGGTACGAGCAGTACTTC. It codes for CASSSQGQGSGYEQYF.

This clone has more than one count but fewer than ten. The same CDR3 is also encoded by other DNA sequences in this sample. The gene calls are TRBV18 and TRBJ1-1; D gene ambiguous. Germline V CDR1 and CDR2: KGHSH, LQKENI. The CDR3 totals 13 residues. V was shortened by 0 bases and J by 6 bases, with 8 bases between the two germline ends. The CDR3 DNA is TGTGCCAGCTCACCACCCGGCTCTCCTGAAGCTTTCTTT. Translated: CASSPPGSPEAFF. The full variable domain, in which reference TRBV18 and TRBJ1-1 provide the parts outside the CDR3, is NAGVMQNPRHLVRRRGQEARLRCSPMKGHSHVYWYRQLPEEGLKFMVYLQKENIIDESGMPKERFSAEFPKEGPSILRIQQVVRGDSAAYFCASSPPGSPEAFFGQGTRLTVV.

The sample holds a few counts of this clone. The J gene is TRBJ2-7, the V gene TRBV11-2; D remains unclear. CDR1 and CDR2 (germline): SGHAT, FQNNGV. Trimming pared 5 bases from V and 3 bases from J, leaving 11 bases between. The CDR3 covers 13 residues. The CDR3 DNA follows: TGTGCCAGCAGCCCGGTTTACGGCTACGAGCAGTACTTC. Translating gives CASSPVYGYEQYF.

V usage is TRBV2 and J usage is TRBJ1-1; 7 bases align to TRBD1. CDR3 length equals 12 residues. Germline CDR1 and CDR2: SNHLY and FYNNEI. V lost 3 bases, J lost 10 bases, and 5 bases stayed unmatched. CDR3 region: CASSDRQGAAFF. DNA of the CDR3: TGTGCCAGCAGTGACCGACAGGGCGCAGCTTTCTTT.

The chain has TRBV7-2 and TRBJ1-5; maybe TRBD1 (5 bases). The CDR3 runs 15 residues. The V end lost 1 base, the J end lost 6 bases, and 13 bases lay between the germline ends. Germline loops: CDR1 SGHTA, CDR2 FQGNSA. This CDR3 reads CASSLGEIRGQPQHF. Here the CDR3 DNA reads TGTGCCAGCAGCTTAGGGGAGATTAGGGGTCAGCCCCAGCATTTT.

The V gene is TRBV5-1, the J gene TRBJ2-1; 8 bases align to TRBD2. This CDR3 spans 15 amino acids. The germline gives CDR1 SGHRS, CDR2 YFSETQ. The V and J ends lost 4 bases and 6 bases, in that order; junction bases with no gene match: 9. The CDR3 region is CASSNLAGPSNEQFF. CDR3 nucleotide sequence: TGCGCCAGCAGCAATCTAGCGGGCCCGTCCAATGAGCAGTTCTTC.